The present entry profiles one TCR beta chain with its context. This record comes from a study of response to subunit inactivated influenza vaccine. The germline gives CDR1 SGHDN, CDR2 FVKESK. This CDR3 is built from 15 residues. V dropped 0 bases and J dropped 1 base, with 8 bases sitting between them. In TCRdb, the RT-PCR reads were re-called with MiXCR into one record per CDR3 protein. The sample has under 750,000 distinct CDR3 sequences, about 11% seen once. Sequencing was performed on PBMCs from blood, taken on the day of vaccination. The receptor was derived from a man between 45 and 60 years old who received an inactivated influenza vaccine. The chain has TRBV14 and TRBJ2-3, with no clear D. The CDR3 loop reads CASSQDGSRTDTQYF. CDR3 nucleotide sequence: TGTGCCAGCAGCCAAGACGGTAGTCGCACAGATACGCAGTATTTT.